This entry describes one TCR beta chain. Its target is unknown. PCR involved 60 Vbeta and 13 Jbeta primers. Repertoires were generated with immunoSEQ multiplex PCR, while TCRdb's copy carries only in-frame clones and drops some. Seen here are about 160,000 clones, 80% to 90% observed once, and the top ten hold approximately 2%. This sample is drawn from a study of cytomegalovirus exposure and HLA in healthy donors. Study-level results: It was approximately 160 TCR beta chains that were listed as cytomegalovirus-associated. Confirmation was obtained in vitro that a few CMV-associated chains are specific for CMV antigens.

What was sequenced was PBMCs. This receptor was obtained from a woman aged 18-29 years in good health and CMV-seronegative.

The CDR3 DNA follows: TGTGCCAGCAGCTCTCAACAGGGGGAGAACACTGAAGCTTTCTTT. It translates to CASSSQQGENTEAFF. The V gene is TRBV7-9, the J gene TRBJ1-1, with 8 positions matching TRBD1. Germline V gene sequence: CDR1 SEHNR, CDR2 FQNEAQ (reference sequence). The CDR3 length is 15 residues. The trim removed 4 bases at V and 1 base at J, leaving 5 bases unmatched.